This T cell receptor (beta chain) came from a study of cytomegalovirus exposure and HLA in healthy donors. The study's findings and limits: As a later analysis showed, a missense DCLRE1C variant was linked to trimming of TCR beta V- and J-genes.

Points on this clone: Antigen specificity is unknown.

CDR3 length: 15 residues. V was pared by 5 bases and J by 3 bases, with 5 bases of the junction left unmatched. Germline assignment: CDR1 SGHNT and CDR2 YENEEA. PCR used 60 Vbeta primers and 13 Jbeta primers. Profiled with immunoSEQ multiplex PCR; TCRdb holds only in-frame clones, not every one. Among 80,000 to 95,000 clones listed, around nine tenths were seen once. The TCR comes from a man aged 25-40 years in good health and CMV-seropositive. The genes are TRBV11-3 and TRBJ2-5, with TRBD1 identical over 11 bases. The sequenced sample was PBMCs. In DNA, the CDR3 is TGTGCCAGCAGCCTCGGGGACAGGGGGAAAGAGACCCAGTACTTC. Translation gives CASSLGDRGKETQYF.